This section outlines one TCR beta chain sequence together with its context. Antigen specificity is unknown. A much larger clone differs by one base, so this may be a read error. This entry comes from a study of regulatory T cells in long-lasting Graves disease. Overall study: The term persistent Graves' disease signified upward of 5 years on antithyroid drugs with positive TSH receptor antibodies. Study-wide points: Persistent disease showed a preference for TRBV28, TRBJ1-2 and TRBJ2-5.

HTBI primers from iRepertoire and Arm-PCR of CDR3 regions yielded the TCR beta libraries. TCRdb called the multiplex PCR reads again in MiXCR, with one record for every CDR3 protein. The sample holds about 340,000 distinct CDR3 sequences, roughly 21% seen once. Time point denoted: persistent/refractory GD, antithyroid drugs over 5 years with positive TRAb. Following extraction of RNA from PBMCs, that RNA was used to make the TCR library. EDTA tubes held approximately 10 milliliters of peripheral blood from each patient. Per the germline V gene, CDR1 is SQVTM and CDR2 is ANQGSEA. This CDR3 region has 12 residues.

The sequencing here drew on peripheral blood mononuclear cells (PBMCs), taken when the disease was refractory, from a patient treated with antithyroid drugs. The gene calls are TRBV29-1 and TRBJ1-2; TRBD1 is a possible D gene (6 bases). The receptor's source is a female donor with Graves disease. CDR3 loop: CNAEGGLGGYTF. CDR3 DNA: TGCAACGCCGAGGGGGGGCTTGGCGGCTACACCTTC.